The next 26 T cell receptor beta chains were all read from a single sample in a study of a mutant IDH1 vaccine in newly diagnosed glioma. Profiling relied on immunoSEQ multiplex PCR, and the TCRdb table lists in-frame clones only, not all of them. The top ten hold about 2.2% of the sample, which has 30,000 to 40,000 clones, approximately 90% seen once. The time point: week 47, end of study. Vaccine doses each comprised 300 ug of mutant IDH1 20-mer peptide, with topical imiquimod. Their cognate antigens are unknown. Specimen: PBMCs, collected from a glioma patient whose treatment included an IDH1 peptide vaccine. These receptors came from a man aged 35 to 55 with glioma.

This clone was recorded only once. J is TRBJ2-7 and V is TRBV28; 13 bases fit TRBD2. The CDR3 sequence is 16 residues long. The germline gives CDR1 MDHEN, CDR2 SYDVKM. The J segment lost 4 bases and the V segment lost 5 bases, leaving 8 bases of the junction unmatched. The CDR3 sequence is CASSTGRTSGGYEQYV. CDR3 DNA: TGTGCCAGCAGTACGGGACGGACTAGCGGGGGATACGAGCAGTACGTC.

V usage is TRBV6-5 and J usage is TRBJ2-5; no clear D. The germline V gene has CDR1 MNHEY and CDR2 SVGAGI. Trimming stripped 1 base from V and 5 bases from J, with 2 bases between. The CDR3 sequence is 11 residues long. This CDR3 reads CASSYYETQYF. The CDR3 DNA follows: TGTGCCAGCAGTTACTATGAGACCCAGTACTTC.

V usage is TRBV7-9 and J usage is TRBJ2-7; D gene uncertain. The CDR3 is 14 amino acids. The V end was cut by 7 bases, the J end by 4 bases, with 17 bases between. Germline-derived CDR1 and CDR2 are SEHNR and FQNEAQ (reference sequence). DNA of the CDR3: TGTGCCAGCACCCCTGAGTGGGCAGGATACGAGCAGTACTTC. Its translation: CASTPEWAGYEQYF.

The CDR3 here is CASSLELAGAVSGANVLTF. Written as DNA, the CDR3 is TGTGCCAGCAGCTTGGAGCTAGCGGGGGCTGTATCTGGGGCCAACGTCCTGACTTTC. The rearrangement uses TRBV5-6 and TRBJ2-6, with 10 bases lining up with TRBD2. The CDR3 covers 19 residues. Germline assignment: CDR1 SGHDT and CDR2 YYEEEE. The V segment lost 0 bases and the J segment 1 base; nucleotides outside the gene matches: 7.

The chain recombines TRBV25-1 with TRBJ2-5; perhaps TRBD1 as D (6 bases). The CDR3 spans 15 residues. V was shortened by 3 bases and J by 1 base, with 12 bases between the two germline ends. Germline V gene sequence: CDR1 MGHDK, CDR2 SYGVNS. For the CDR3, the DNA is TGTGCCAGCAGTGACCCTCGGACAGTCCAAGAGACCCAGTACTTC. Protein: CASSDPRTVQETQYF.

V gene TRBV7-3 combines with J gene TRBJ2-1; 8 bases are a match to TRBD2. This CDR3 spans 15 amino acids. Germline values: CDR1 SGHTA, CDR2 FQGTGA. V lost 5 bases, J lost 6 bases, and 9 bases stayed unmatched. The CDR3 DNA reads as TGTGCCAGCAGCGTAGGGGGACTAGTAGGCAATGAGCAGTTCTTC. It codes for CASSVGGLVGNEQFF.

The chain employs TRBV7-9 and TRBJ2-7; tentative D call: TRBD1 (5 bases). In germline, CDR1 is SEHNR, CDR2 FQNEAQ (reference sequence). The ends were cut back, 5 bases at V and 7 bases at J, with 15 bases in the middle. This CDR3 region has 13 residues. CDR3 nucleotide sequence: TGTGCCAGCAGCCCAAGTGGGGCCGATGAGCAGTACGTC. This encodes CASSPSGADEQYV.

The rearrangement uses TRBV19 and TRBJ1-1; possibly TRBD1 for D (5 bases). Trimming left V 7 bases short and J 1 base short, with 19 bases between. CDR1 is LNHDA, CDR2 SQIVND, per germline (reference sequence). CDR3 length: 16 amino acids. The CDR3 is CASIPTRGGTNTEAFF. DNA for the CDR3: TGTGCCAGTATTCCCACCCGGGGGGGGACGAACACTGAAGCTTTCTTT.

The chain links TRBV6-5 to TRBJ1-2; 7 nucleotides align to TRBD1. J gave up 5 bases and V 6 bases, and 9 bases lay outside the gene matches. CDR3 length equals 14 residues. CDR1 is MNHEY, CDR2 SVGAGI, per germline. As DNA, the CDR3 is TGTGCCAGCAGCACTCCAGGGGGTTCATATGGCTACACCTTC. Its translation is CASSTPGGSYGYTF.

The rearrangement links TRBV6-1 to TRBJ2-7; 9 bases line up with TRBD2. Germline V gives CDR1 MNHNS, CDR2 SASEGT. The CDR3 sequence is 14 residues long. The V segment lost 8 bases and the J segment 3 bases; nucleotides outside the gene matches: 8. The CDR3 coding sequence is TGTGCCAGCGCCCCGGGACTAGCTAGCTACGAGCAGTACGTC. This codes for CASAPGLASYEQYV.

CDR3 protein: CATSKGATSSGGREQFF. The DNA of the CDR3 is TGTGCCACCAGCAAAGGGGCGACTAGCTCCGGGGGTAGGGAGCAGTTCTTC. The chain is built from TRBV15 and TRBJ2-1, with 7 positions matching TRBD2. Germline V CDR1 and CDR2: LNHNV, YYDKDF (reference sequence). The trim removed 4 bases at V and 10 bases at J, leaving 19 bases unmatched. CDR3 size: 17 residues.

This chain links TRBV5-5 with TRBJ1-3, with D unresolved. Germline V gene sequence: CDR1 SGHKS, CDR2 YYEKEE (reference sequence). The CDR3 is made up of 14 amino acids. V lost 0 bases, J lost 2 bases, and 6 bases lay in between. This CDR3 is CASSLVGPGNTIYF. CDR3 nucleotides: TGTGCCAGCAGCTTGGTAGGGCCTGGAAACACCATATATTTT.

Here the CDR3 reads CASSGLAGGIDTQYF. The CDR3 nucleotides read TGTGCCAGCAGTGGGCTAGCGGGAGGTATAGATACGCAGTATTTT. The chain recombines TRBV6-1 with TRBJ2-3, with 11 bases matching TRBD2. From germline, CDR1 is MNHNS and CDR2 SASEGT. The CDR3 is 15 residues long. V lost 4 bases, J lost 5 bases, and 5 bases stayed unmatched.

This chain links TRBV5-1 with TRBJ1-3; a possible D gene is TRBD1 (6 bases). V was shortened by 0 bases and J by 4 bases, with 14 bases between the two germline ends. The CDR3 is 16 amino acids. Germline lookup yields CDR1 SGHRS and CDR2 YFSETQ. CDR3 amino acids: CASSLVGGSSGNTIYF. The CDR3 DNA follows: TGCGCCAGCAGCTTGGTTGGGGGCAGTTCAGGAAACACCATATATTTT.

The chain is built from TRBV5-6 and TRBJ1-3, with unresolved D. The CDR3 sequence is 14 residues long. Trimming stripped 1 base from V and 4 bases from J, with 9 bases between. CDR1 SGHDT and CDR2 YYEEEE come from the germline V gene. CDR3 bases: TGTGCCAGCAGCTTGCGCGCAGGCGGAAACACCATATATTTT. Its protein is CASSLRAGGNTIYF. The variable domain in full, completed from reference TRBV5-6 and TRBJ1-3, reads DAGVTQSPTHLIKTRGQQVTLRCSPKSGHDTVSWYQQALGQGPQFIFQYYEEEERQRGNFPDRFSGHQFPNYSSELNVNALLLGDSALYLCASSLRAGGNTIYFGEGSWLTVV.

The chain recombines TRBV28 with TRBJ1-2; 10 bases fit TRBD1. Per the germline V gene, CDR1 is MDHEN and CDR2 is SYDVKM. V was pared by 5 bases and J by 5 bases, with 11 bases of the junction left unmatched. The CDR3 loop spans 16 amino acids. CDR3 loop: CASSPSRTGGSYGYTF. Here the CDR3 DNA reads TGTGCCAGCAGTCCATCGAGGACAGGGGGTTCATATGGCTACACCTTC.

In this sample, this clone turned up once. This rearrangement joins TRBV4-1 to TRBJ1-4, with D perhaps TRBD1 (6 bases). V was cut by 3 bases and J by 8 bases, with 19 bases left in between. Germline loops: CDR1 MGHRA, CDR2 YSYEKL. CDR3 size: 16 residues. The DNA for the CDR3 is TGCGCCAGCAGCCACCGAAAGGGGGGGGTTTGGGAAAAACTGTTTTTT. Translating it yields CASSHRKGGVWEKLFF.

For the CDR3, the DNA is TGTGCCATCACCAAGACTAGCGGGGGGAACACCGGGGAGCTGTTTTTT. It encodes CAITKTSGGNTGELFF. The V and J genes are TRBV10-3 and TRBJ2-2; 12 bases map to TRBD2. The CDR3 loop spans 16 amino acids. V trimming: 7 bases; J trimming: 1 base; junction bases outside the gene matches: 4. The V gene's germline CDR1 is ENHRY and CDR2 SYGVKD.

This clone is a singleton in its sample. V gene TRBV28 combines with J gene TRBJ2-5, with D possibly matching TRBD2 (6 bases). Between the trimmed V and J ends, which lost 0 bases and 4 bases, there was a span of 9 bases. Germline V gene lookup returns CDR1 MDHEN and CDR2 SYDVKM. This CDR3 spans 14 amino acids. In DNA, the CDR3 is TGTGCCAGCAGTTTATGGCAGGGAGGAGAGACCCAGTACTTC. Its protein product is CASSLWQGGETQYF.

This clone was seen only once. V gene TRBV19 combines with J gene TRBJ1-5; D not certain. The CDR3 spans 15 residues. From germline, CDR1 is LNHDA and CDR2 SQIVND (reference sequence). V lost 7 bases, J lost 2 bases, and 15 bases lay in between. CDR3 protein: CASTSSDWGNQPQHF. Here the CDR3 DNA reads TGTGCCAGTACAAGTTCTGATTGGGGCAATCAGCCCCAGCATTTT.

This clone was counted a few times. The chain has TRBV7-2 and TRBJ2-3; D may be TRBD1 (5 bases). CDR3 length: 16 amino acids. Germline CDR1 is SGHTA and CDR2 is FQGNSA. With 2 bases removed from V and 2 bases from J, the gap between germline ends came to 14 bases. CDR3 in DNA: TGTGCCAGCAGCTTATGGCTACAGGTTAACACAGATACGCAGTATTTT. Translation: CASSLWLQVNTDTQYF.

The rearrangement uses TRBV15 and TRBJ2-1, with D unresolved. Germline-derived CDR1 and CDR2 are LNHNV and YYDKDF (reference sequence). This CDR3 region has 17 residues. V lost 0 bases and J lost 0, with 12 bases in between. CDR3 protein: CATSRDIQYDSYNEQFF. CDR3 DNA sequence: TGTGCCACCAGCAGAGATATACAGTACGACTCCTACAATGAGCAGTTCTTC.

The chain is built from TRBV11-2 and TRBJ1-3; no reliable D call. V was cut by 2 bases and J by 4 bases, with 9 bases left in between. Germline CDR1 is SGHAT and CDR2 is FQNNGV. The CDR3 covers 14 residues. The CDR3 sequence is CASSLWDTGNTIYF. In DNA, the CDR3 is TGTGCCAGCAGCTTATGGGATACGGGAAACACCATATATTTT.

The chain is built from TRBV6-4 and TRBJ2-1, with D possibly matching TRBD2 (7 bases). V shed 3 bases and J shed 7 bases, with 16 bases lying between them. This CDR3 has 15 residues. From germline, CDR1 is MRHNA and CDR2 SNTAGT. The CDR3 nucleotides are TGTGCCAGCAGTGAACGGGGGGCAGGTGGTAATGAGCAGTTCTTC. Translating gives CASSERGAGGNEQFF.

The rearrangement joins TRBV19 to TRBJ1-1; no firm D call. V gave up 2 bases and J gave up 1 base, with 5 bases separating them. This CDR3 has 13 residues. Germline V gene data show CDR1 as LNHDA and CDR2 as SQIVND (reference sequence). This chain's CDR3 is CASSIKENTEAFF. In DNA, the CDR3 is TGTGCCAGTAGTATAAAAGAGAACACTGAAGCTTTCTTT. The full variable domain, in which reference TRBV19 and TRBJ1-1 provide the parts outside the CDR3, is DGGITQSPKYLFRKEGQNVTLSCEQNLNHDAMYWYRQDPGQGLRLIYYSQIVNDFQKGDIAEGYSVSREKKESFPLTVTSAQKNPTAFYLCASSIKENTEAFFGQGTRLTVV.

In its sample, this clone is medium-sized. The rearrangement links TRBV10-2 to TRBJ2-1; D may correspond to TRBD1 or TRBD2 (5 bases each). Germline V gives CDR1 WSHSY, CDR2 SAAADI. V lost 10 bases, J lost 7 bases, and 17 bases lay in between. The CDR3 has 13 residues. This chain's CDR3 is CATSGTASNEQFF. DNA for the CDR3: TGCGCCACGTCCGGGACCGCAAGTAATGAGCAGTTCTTC.